Listed here is a single TCR beta chain. Its antigen is undetermined. Repertoires were generated with immunoSEQ multiplex PCR, while TCRdb's copy carries only in-frame clones and drops some. The sample has tens of thousands of clones, approximately 93% seen once. This entry comes from a study of cytomegalovirus exposure and HLA in healthy donors. The junction had 12 bases not matched to a gene; V was cut back by 10 bases and J by 2 bases. The length of the CDR3 is 15 residues. Per the germline V gene, CDR1 is ENHRY and CDR2 is SYGVKD. The donors were members of the validation cohort comprising 120 subjects, separate from the approximately 630-subject first cohort. Whole-study results and caveats: In vitro confirmation showed three CMV-associated chains to be CMV antigen specific.

This sequence joins TRBV10-3 and TRBJ2-3; 7 nucleotides line up with TRBD1. Source material: PBMCs. This TCR was recovered from a woman between 25 and 40 years old in good health and CMV-seronegative. CDR3 in amino acids: CATRGRQGPTDTQYF. In DNA form, the CDR3 reads TGTGCCACCCGGGGACGACAGGGACCCACAGATACGCAGTATTTT.